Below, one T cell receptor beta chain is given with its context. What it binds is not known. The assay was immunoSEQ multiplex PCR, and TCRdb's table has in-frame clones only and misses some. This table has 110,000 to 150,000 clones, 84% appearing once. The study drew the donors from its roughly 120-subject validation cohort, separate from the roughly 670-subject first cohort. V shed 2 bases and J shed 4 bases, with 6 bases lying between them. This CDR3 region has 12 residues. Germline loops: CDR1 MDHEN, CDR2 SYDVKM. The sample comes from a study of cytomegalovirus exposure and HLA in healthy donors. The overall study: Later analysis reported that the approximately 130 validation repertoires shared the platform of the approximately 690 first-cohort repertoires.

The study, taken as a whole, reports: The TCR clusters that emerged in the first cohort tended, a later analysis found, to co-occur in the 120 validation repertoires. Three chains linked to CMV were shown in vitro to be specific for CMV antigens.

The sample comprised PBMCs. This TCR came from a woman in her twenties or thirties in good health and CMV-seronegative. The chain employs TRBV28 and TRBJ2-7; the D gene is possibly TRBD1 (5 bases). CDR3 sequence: CASSLQGYEQYF. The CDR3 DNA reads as TGTGCCAGCAGTTTACAGGGATACGAGCAGTACTTC.